This TCR beta chain was captured by sequencing in a study of T cell changes during pregnancy in multiple sclerosis. V dropped 3 bases and J dropped 5; count of bases not matched to a gene: 2. The CDR3 has 14 amino acids. Germline CDR1 and CDR2: SGDLS and YYNGEE. Some clones are missing from TCRdb's copy, which holds only in-frame ones; the method was immunoSEQ multiplex PCR. The sample lists more than 85,000 clones; 90% to 95% were seen once. This chain connects TRBV9 to TRBJ1-5; 10 bases map to TRBD1. The sequence was obtained from a female donor with multiple sclerosis, enrolled in a pregnancy study. The material sequenced was peripheral blood, taken in the second trimester of pregnancy. CDR3 sequence reads: CASSAGQGYQPQHF. CDR3 DNA sequence: TGTGCCAGCAGCGCGGGACAGGGGTATCAGCCCCAGCATTTT.